This TCR beta chain was sequenced during a study of CD8+ T cells in alopecia areata. The study's findings and limits: Sharing of TCRs across patients appeared less clear than in mice, possibly for HLA-related reasons.

This clone was found once. The antigen is not known. In each case, RNA was isolated and then reverse transcribed into cDNA as the sequencing template. TCRdb's table, derived via immunoSEQ multiplex PCR, lists solely in-frame clones and lacks some. Among hundreds of thousands of clones listed, 57% were seen once. V lost 6 bases, J lost 5 bases, and 9 bases lay in between. This CDR3 is built from 12 residues. The germline V gene has CDR1 MNHEY and CDR2 SVGAGI. J is TRBJ2-3 and V is TRBV6-5, with D hard to call. Sequenced here: CD4+ T cells sorted from blood, sampled at week 0. The receptor was isolated from a human donor with alopecia areata. The CDR3 nucleotides are TGTGCCAGCAGATATCCCGGAGATACGCAGTATTTT. Protein sequence: CASRYPGDTQYF.